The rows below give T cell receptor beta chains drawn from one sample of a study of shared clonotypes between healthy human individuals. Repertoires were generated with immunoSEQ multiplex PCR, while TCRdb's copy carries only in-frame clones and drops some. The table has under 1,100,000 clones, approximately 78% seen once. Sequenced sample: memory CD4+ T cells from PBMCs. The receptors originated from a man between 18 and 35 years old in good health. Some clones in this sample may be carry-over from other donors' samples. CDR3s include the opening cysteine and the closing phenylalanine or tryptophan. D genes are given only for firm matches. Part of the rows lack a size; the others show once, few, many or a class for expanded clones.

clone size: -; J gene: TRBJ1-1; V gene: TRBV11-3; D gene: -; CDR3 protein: CASSSDWNTEAFF; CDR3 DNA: TGTGCCAGCAGCTCAGACTGGAACACTGAAGCTTTCTTT
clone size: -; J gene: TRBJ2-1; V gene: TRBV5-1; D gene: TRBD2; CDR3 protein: CASSFLAGVGNEQFF; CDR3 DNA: TGCGCCAGCAGCTTTCTAGCGGGAGTGGGCAATGAGCAGTTCTTC
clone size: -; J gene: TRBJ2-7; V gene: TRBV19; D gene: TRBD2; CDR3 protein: CASSRGPSGRTYEQYF; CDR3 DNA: TGTGCCAGTAGTAGGGGCCCCAGCGGGAGAACTTACGAGCAGTACTTC
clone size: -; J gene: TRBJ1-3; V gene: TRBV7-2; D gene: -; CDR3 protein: CASSLAEGSGNTIYF; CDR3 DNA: TGTGCCAGCAGCTTAGCGGAGGGATCGGGAAACACCATATATTTT
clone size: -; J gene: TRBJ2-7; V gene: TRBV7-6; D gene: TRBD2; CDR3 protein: CASSITSGRPDEQYF; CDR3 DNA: TGTGCCAGCAGCATTACTAGCGGGAGACCCGACGAGCAGTACTTC
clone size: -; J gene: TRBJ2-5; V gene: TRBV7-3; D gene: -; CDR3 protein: CASSSPGAGETQYF; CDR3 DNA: TGTGCCAGCAGCTCACCGGGCGCGGGGGAGACCCAGTACTTC
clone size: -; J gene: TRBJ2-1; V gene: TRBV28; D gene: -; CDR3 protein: CASSPQTGHNEQFF; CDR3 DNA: TGTGCCAGCAGTCCACAGACAGGTCACAATGAGCAGTTCTTC
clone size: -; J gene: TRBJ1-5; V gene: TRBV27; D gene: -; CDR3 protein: CASSETVGGQPQHF; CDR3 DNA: TGTGCCAGCAGTGAAACAGTAGGTGGTCAGCCCCAGCATTTT
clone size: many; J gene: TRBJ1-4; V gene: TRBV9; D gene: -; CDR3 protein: CASSVGYVNEKLFF; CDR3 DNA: TGTGCCAGCAGCGTCGGATACGTTAATGAAAAACTGTTTTTT
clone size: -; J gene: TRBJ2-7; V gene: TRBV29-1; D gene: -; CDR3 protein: CSVGSRTGEQYF; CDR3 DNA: TGCAGCGTTGGTAGCCGGACCGGCGAGCAGTACTTC
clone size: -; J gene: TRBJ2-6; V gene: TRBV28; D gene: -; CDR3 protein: CASTSPRAGANVLTF; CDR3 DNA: TGTGCCAGCACCAGCCCCAGGGCTGGGGCCAACGTCCTGACTTTC
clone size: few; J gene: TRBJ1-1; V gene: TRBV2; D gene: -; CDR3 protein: CASSASRNTEAFF; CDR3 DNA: TGTGCCAGCAGTGCCTCACGGAACACTGAAGCTTTCTTT
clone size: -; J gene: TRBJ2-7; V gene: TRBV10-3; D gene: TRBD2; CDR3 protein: CAIRGRGDSYEQYF; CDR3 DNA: TGTGCCATCAGAGGGCGGGGGGACTCCTACGAGCAGTACTTC
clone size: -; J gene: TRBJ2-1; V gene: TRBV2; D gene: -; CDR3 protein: CASSEKGPLGDEQFF; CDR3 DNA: TGTGCCAGCAGTGAAAAAGGACCCCTGGGCGATGAGCAGTTCTTC
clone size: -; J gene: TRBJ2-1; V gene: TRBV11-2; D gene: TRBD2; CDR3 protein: CASSLLIAGGREQFF; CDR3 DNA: TGTGCCAGCAGCTTACTCATAGCGGGAGGTCGCGAGCAGTTCTTC
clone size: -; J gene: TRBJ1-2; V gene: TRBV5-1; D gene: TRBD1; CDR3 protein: CASSSQGDNYGYTF; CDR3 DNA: TGCGCCAGCAGCTCACAGGGGGATAACTATGGCTACACCTTC
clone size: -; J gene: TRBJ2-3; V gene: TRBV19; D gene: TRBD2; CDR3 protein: CASKTSGRRDTQYF; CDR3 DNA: TGTGCCAGTAAGACTAGCGGGAGGCGGGATACGCAGTATTTT
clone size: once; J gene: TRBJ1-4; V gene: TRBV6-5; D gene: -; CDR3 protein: CASSYSWGANEKLFF; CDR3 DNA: TGTGCCAGCAGTTACTCTTGGGGGGCTAATGAAAAACTGTTTTTT
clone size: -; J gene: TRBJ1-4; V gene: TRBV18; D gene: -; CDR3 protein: CASSPVVGVEKLFF; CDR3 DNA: TGTGCCAGCTCACCGGTTGTAGGGGTTGAAAAACTGTTTTTT
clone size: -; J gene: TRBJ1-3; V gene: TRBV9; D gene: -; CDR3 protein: CASSVDSMGSGNTIYF; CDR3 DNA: TGTGCCAGCAGCGTAGATAGTATGGGCTCTGGAAACACCATATATTTT
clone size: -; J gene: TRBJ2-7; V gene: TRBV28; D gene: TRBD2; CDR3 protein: CASSRFGRGLEQYF; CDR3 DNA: TGTGCCAGCAGTCGTTTCGGGAGGGGTCTCGAGCAGTACTTC
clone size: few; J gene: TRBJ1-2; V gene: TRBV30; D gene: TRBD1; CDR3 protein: CAWKGASYGYTF; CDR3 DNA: TGTGCCTGGAAGGGGGCCTCTTATGGCTACACCTTC
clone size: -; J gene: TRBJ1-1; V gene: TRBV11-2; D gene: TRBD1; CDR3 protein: CASSLGQSAFF; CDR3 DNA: TGTGCCAGCAGCCTGGGACAGTCGGCTTTCTTT